A selection of T cell receptor beta chains follows, all from one sample in a study of blood T cell repertoires in COVID-19. Data came from immunoSEQ multiplex PCR; TCRdb stores just in-frame clones and leaves some out. This table holds approximately 70,000 clones, about 73% found once. Sample: peripheral blood. These receptors were collected from a woman aged 70-85 years with acute or convalescent COVID-19. CDR3s include the opening cysteine and the closing phenylalanine or tryptophan. D genes are given only for firm matches. A clone size is listed for some rows: how often the clone was seen (once, few, many), or a class if it is expanded.

V	size	length	J	D	DNA	CDR3
TRBV7-2	.	15	TRBJ1-6	.	TGTGCCAGCAGCTTAGGATTAGGGGATAATTCACCCCTCCACTTT	CASSLGLGDNSPLHF
TRBV11-2	.	11	TRBJ2-5	.	TGTGCCAGCAGCCTTAAAGAGACCCAGTACTTC	CASSLKETQYF
TRBV2	once	15	TRBJ1-2	.	TGTGCCAGCAGTGTGGTTGAACAGGCCCAATACGGCTACACCTTC	CASSVVEQAQYGYTF
TRBV19	.	12	TRBJ1-6	TRBD1	TGTGCCACCACCACAGGGGATTCACCCCTCCACTTT	CATTTGDSPLHF
TRBV6-5	.	16	TRBJ2-1	TRBD2	TGTGCCAGCAGTTACGAAGCGGGGGCGAACTACAATGAGCAGTTCTTC	CASSYEAGANYNEQFF
TRBV7-8	.	13	TRBJ2-1	.	TGTGCCAGCAGCTTAGTAACAGTTGGTGAGCAGTTCTTC	CASSLVTVGEQFF
TRBV7-2	.	16	TRBJ1-1	TRBD1	TGTGCCAGCAGCAGCGGGACAGGGGGCGAGAGCACTGAAGCTTTCTTT	CASSSGTGGESTEAFF
TRBV7-8	.	17	TRBJ2-3	TRBD2	TGTGCCAGCAGCTCTCGGCGGGGGGGCAGGAGCACAGATACGCAGTATTTT	CASSSRRGGRSTDTQYF
TRBV11-2	once	15	TRBJ2-1	TRBD1	TGTGCCAGCAGCTTGGGTACGGGACAGGGGAATGAGCAGTTCTTC	CASSLGTGQGNEQFF
TRBV2	.	15	TRBJ2-1	.	TGTGCCAGCTTTCATTACCGGGTCCACACTGCAGAGCAGTTCTTC	CASFHYRVHTAEQFF
TRBV20-1	.	11	TRBJ2-7	TRBD1	TGCAGTGGACAGGGGGCGGGCGAGCAGTACTTC	CSGQGAGEQYF
TRBV7-2	.	16	TRBJ2-2	TRBD2	TGTGCCAGCAGCCTGGGACTAGCGGGGGGTTCCGGGGAGCTGTTTTTT	CASSLGLAGGSGELFF
TRBV6-5	.	12	TRBJ1-2	.	TGTGCCAGCAAGGAGGGCAACTATGGCTACACCTTC	CASKEGNYGYTF
TRBV30	few	20	TRBJ1-1	TRBD1	TGTGCCTGGAGTGTACATCGACTAGGACAGGAGCAGTTCCGTAACACTGAAGCTTTCTTT	CAWSVHRLGQEQFRNTEAFF
TRBV19	.	15	TRBJ1-1	TRBD1	TGTGCCAGTAGTATAGGCGGGACAGGGTGGACTGAAGCTTTCTTT	CASSIGGTGWTEAFF
TRBV18	.	16	TRBJ1-2	.	TGTGCCAGCTCACCACCTGGTTCCGGGACTCACTATGGCTACACCTTC	CASSPPGSGTHYGYTF
TRBV28	.	13	TRBJ1-2	TRBD1	TGTGCCAGCACGGACAGGATGTCTTATGGCTACACCTTC	CASTDRMSYGYTF
TRBV11-2	.	19	TRBJ2-3	.	TGTGCCAGCAGCTCAACATTCCAATTCGTCGGAGAAAGCACAGATACGCAGTATTTT	CASSSTFQFVGESTDTQYF
TRBV7-3	.	16	TRBJ1-2	.	TGTGCCAGCAGCTTAATGGGGGCCACAGGGATTGGTGGCTACACCTTC	CASSLMGATGIGGYTF
TRBV21-1	.	16	TRBJ2-7	.	TGTGCCAGCAGCAATCTGTTTTGCGGGACAGGGTTCGAGCAGTACTTC	CASSNLFCGTGFEQYF
TRBV28	once	13	TRBJ2-4	.	TGTGCCAGCACCCTAGGGGACTTAGACATTCAGTACTTC	CASTLGDLDIQYF
TRBV6-5	.	13	TRBJ1-5	TRBD1	TGTGCCAGCAGTTTTGACAGGGGCCGTCCCCAGCATTTT	CASSFDRGRPQHF
TRBV11-2	few	18	TRBJ1-5	TRBD1	TGTGCCAGCAGTTTCAACTCGGGACAGCCTGTTAGCAATCAGCCCCAGCATTTT	CASSFNSGQPVSNQPQHF
TRBV19	.	15	TRBJ2-6	.	TGTGCCAGTAGTATCGAGATCTCTGGGGCCAACGTCCTGACTTTC	CASSIEISGANVLTF
TRBV30	.	15	TRBJ1-2	.	TGTGCCTGGAGTTTCTCAGGGGCTAAGGGCTATGGCTACACCTTC	CAWSFSGAKGYGYTF
TRBV7-2	.	17	TRBJ2-3	TRBD2	TGTGCCAGCAGCCCAATCCTCGGGACTAGCGGCACAGATACGCAGTATTTT	CASSPILGTSGTDTQYF
TRBV3-1/TRBV3-2	.	17	TRBJ2-2	TRBD2	TGTGCCAGCAGCCAAGGACACAGGACTAGCGACGGCGGGGAGCTGTTTTTT	CASSQGHRTSDGGELFF
TRBV7-2	.	16	TRBJ2-1	.	TGTGCCAGCAGCTTAAGGTTATTAGCGGCCCACAATGAGCAGTTCTTC	CASSLRLLAAHNEQFF
TRBV4-1	.	15	TRBJ1-2	.	TGCGCCAGCAGCCAGGGGTTAGGGGTGTACTATGGCTACACCTTC	CASSQGLGVYYGYTF
TRBV5-8	few	17	TRBJ1-5	.	TGTGCCAGCAGCTTTCCTAGGACAAAGGGAAGCAATCAGCCCCAGCATTTT	CASSFPRTKGSNQPQHF